This TCR beta chain was recorded in a study of T cell responses to AZD1222 COVID-19 vaccine. General study findings and limits: The number of AZD1222 recipients seropositive at baseline was only five or six. Spike-wide coverage was observed for vaccine-associated CD4 TCRs, with dominant responses at 160-218 and 743-854. Repertoire collection took place solely once the T cell response had peaked. Spike-specific TCR breadth and depth went up after people got two AZD1222 doses.

Profiled with immunoSEQ multiplex PCR; TCRdb holds only in-frame clones, not every one. The sample has 86,000 or so clones; roughly nine tenths are singletons. The CDR3 length is 13 residues. The germline V and J ends were trimmed by 2 bases and 9 bases, with 11 bases remaining between them. Germline lookup yields CDR1 GTSNPN and CDR2 SVGIG (reference sequence). A note on this clone: The antigen is not known.

The chain is built from TRBV30 and TRBJ1-6; D is uncertain. This TCR was recovered from an adult in good health. The sequenced sample was peripheral blood, obtained on day 0 of AZD1222 vaccination. The CDR3 bases are TGTGCCTGGAGTAAGAGGACCGGTTCACCCCTCCACTTT. Translated, it gives CAWSKRTGSPLHF.